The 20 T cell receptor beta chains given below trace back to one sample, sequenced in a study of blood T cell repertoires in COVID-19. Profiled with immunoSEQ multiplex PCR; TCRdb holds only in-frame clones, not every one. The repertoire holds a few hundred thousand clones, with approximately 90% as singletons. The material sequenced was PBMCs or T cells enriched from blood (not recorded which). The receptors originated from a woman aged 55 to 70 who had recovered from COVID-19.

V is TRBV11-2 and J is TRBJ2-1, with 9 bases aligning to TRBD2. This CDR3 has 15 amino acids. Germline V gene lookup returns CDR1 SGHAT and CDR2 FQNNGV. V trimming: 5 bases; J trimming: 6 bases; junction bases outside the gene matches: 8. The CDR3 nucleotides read TGTGCCAGCAGCCCCGGGACTAGCAGTAGCAATGAGCAGTTCTTC. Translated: CASSPGTSSSNEQFF. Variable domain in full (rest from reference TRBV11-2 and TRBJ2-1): EAGVAQSPRYKIIEKRQSVAFWCNPISGHATLYWYQQILGQGPKLLIQFQNNGVVDDSQLPKDRFSAERLKGVDSTLKIQPAKLEDSAVYLCASSPGTSSSNEQFFGPGTRLTVL.

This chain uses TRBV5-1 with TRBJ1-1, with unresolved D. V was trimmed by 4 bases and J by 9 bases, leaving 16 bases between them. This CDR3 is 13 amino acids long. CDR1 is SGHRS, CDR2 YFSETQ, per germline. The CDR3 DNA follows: TGCGCCAGCAGCGTTGGCGGGAGCGATCAAGCTTTCTTT. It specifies CASSVGGSDQAFF.

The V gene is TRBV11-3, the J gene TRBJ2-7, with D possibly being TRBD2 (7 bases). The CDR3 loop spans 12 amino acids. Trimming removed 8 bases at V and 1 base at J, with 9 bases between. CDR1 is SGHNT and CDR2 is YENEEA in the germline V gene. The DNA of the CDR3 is TGTGCCAGCGGGGGGGCTTCCTACGAGCAGTACTTC. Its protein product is CASGGASYEQYF.

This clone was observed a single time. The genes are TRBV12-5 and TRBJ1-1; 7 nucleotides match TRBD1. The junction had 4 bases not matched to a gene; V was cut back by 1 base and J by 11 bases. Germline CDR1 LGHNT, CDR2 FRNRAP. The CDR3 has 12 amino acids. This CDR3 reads CASGLGDREAFF. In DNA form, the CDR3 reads TGTGCTAGTGGTTTGGGCGACAGGGAGGCTTTCTTT.

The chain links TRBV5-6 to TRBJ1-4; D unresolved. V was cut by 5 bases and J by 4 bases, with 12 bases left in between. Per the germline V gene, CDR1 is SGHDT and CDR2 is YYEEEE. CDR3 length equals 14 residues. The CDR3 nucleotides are TGTGCCAGCAGGGGCAAGGCAGTTAATGAAAAACTGTTTTTT. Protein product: CASRGKAVNEKLFF.

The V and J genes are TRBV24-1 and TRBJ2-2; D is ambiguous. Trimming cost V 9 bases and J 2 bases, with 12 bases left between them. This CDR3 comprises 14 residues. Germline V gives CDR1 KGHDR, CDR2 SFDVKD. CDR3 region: CATSTGLNTGELFF. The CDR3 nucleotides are TGTGCCACCTCGACGGGTTTAAACACCGGGGAGCTGTTTTTT.

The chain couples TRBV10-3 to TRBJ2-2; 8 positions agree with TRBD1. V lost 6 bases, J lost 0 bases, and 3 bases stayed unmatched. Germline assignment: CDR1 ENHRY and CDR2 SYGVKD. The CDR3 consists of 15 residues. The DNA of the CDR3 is TGTGCCATCAGGCCAGGGGGCCCGAACACCGGGGAGCTGTTTTTT. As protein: CAIRPGGPNTGELFF.

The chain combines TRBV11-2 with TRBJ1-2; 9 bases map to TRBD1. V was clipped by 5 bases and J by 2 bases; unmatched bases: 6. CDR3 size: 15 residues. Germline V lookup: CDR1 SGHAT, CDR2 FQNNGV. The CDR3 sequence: CASSGGTGTNYGYTF. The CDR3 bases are TGTGCCAGCAGCGGAGGGACAGGGACAAACTATGGCTACACCTTC.

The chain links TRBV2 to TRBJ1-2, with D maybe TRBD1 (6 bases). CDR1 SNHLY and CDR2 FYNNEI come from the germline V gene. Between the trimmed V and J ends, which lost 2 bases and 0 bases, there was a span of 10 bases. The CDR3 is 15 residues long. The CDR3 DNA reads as TGTGCCAGCAGTGAAAGTCGGACAGCTAACTATGGCTACACCTTC. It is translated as CASSESRTANYGYTF.

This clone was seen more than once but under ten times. The CDR3: CASSVRDTEAFF. As DNA, the CDR3 is TGTGCCAGCAGCGTGCGGGACACTGAAGCTTTCTTT. The rearrangement joins TRBV3-1 (or the pseudogene TRBV3-2) to TRBJ1-1; D is uncertain. Trimming shortened V by 5 bases and J by 3 bases, and 7 bases separated the two germline ends. The CDR3 contains 12 residues. CDR1 is LGHDT, CDR2 YNNKEL, per germline (reference sequence).

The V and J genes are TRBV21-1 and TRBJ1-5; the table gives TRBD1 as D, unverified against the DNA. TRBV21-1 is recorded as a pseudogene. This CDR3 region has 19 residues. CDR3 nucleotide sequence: TGTGCCAGCAGCAAGAATATTATATGGGGGCTAAAGGGCAATCAGCCCCAGCATTTT. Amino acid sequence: CASSKNIIWGLKGNQPQHF.

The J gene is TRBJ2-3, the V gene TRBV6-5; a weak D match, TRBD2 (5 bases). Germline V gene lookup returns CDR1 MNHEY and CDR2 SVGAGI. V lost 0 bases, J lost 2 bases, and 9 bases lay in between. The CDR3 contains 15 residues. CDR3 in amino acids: CASSYSERTTDTQYF. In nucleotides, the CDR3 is TGTGCCAGCAGTTACTCAGAGCGGACCACAGATACGCAGTATTTT.

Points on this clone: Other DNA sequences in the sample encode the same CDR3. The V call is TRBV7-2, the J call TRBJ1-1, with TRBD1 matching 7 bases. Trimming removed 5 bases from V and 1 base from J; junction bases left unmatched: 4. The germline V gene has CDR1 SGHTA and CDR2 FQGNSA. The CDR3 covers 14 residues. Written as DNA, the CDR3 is TGTGCCAGCAGCCTCGGGACAGCGAACACTGAAGCTTTCTTT. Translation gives CASSLGTANTEAFF.

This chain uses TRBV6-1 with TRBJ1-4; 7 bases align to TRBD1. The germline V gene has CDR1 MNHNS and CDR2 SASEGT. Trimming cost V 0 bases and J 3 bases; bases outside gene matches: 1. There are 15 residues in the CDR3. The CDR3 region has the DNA TGTGCCAGCAGTGAAGCGGGGACAGCTAATGAAAAACTGTTTTTT. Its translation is CASSEAGTANEKLFF.

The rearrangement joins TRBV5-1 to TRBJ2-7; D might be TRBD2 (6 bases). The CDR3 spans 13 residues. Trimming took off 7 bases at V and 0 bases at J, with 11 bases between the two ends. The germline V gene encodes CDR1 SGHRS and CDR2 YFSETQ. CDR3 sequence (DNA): TGCGCCAGCTCCCGGGACTTCTCCTACGAGCAGTACTTC. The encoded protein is CASSRDFSYEQYF.

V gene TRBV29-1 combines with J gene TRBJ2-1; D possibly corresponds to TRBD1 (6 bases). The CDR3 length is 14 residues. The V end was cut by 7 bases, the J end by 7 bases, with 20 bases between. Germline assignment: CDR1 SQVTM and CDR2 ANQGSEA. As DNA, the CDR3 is TGCAGCGCCCAGGCTACAGGGAAAGGGAATGAGCAGTTCTTC. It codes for CSAQATGKGNEQFF.

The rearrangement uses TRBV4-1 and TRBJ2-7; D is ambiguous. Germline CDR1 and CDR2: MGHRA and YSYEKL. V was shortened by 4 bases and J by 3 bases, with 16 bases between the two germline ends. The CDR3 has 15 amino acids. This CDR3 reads CASSPAPNSIYEQYF. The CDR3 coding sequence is TGCGCCAGCAGCCCCGCCCCTAATTCTATCTACGAGCAGTACTTC.

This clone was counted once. In DNA, the CDR3 is TGTGCCAGTAGTCCCTCGGGAGCGGCCACCTGGACAGATACGCAGTATTTT. As protein: CASSPSGAATWTDTQYF. The chain has TRBV19 and TRBJ2-3, with D maybe TRBD2 (6 bases). This CDR3 is built from 17 residues. Germline CDR1 and CDR2: LNHDA and SQIVND (reference sequence). The V gene lost 5 bases and the J gene lost 3 bases, with 21 bases spanning the gap.

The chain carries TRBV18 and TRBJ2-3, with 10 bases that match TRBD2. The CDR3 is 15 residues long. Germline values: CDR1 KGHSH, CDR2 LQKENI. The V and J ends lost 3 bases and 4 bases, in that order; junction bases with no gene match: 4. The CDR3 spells CASSPTSGWADTQYF. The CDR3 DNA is TGTGCCAGCTCACCGACTAGCGGGTGGGCAGATACGCAGTATTTT.

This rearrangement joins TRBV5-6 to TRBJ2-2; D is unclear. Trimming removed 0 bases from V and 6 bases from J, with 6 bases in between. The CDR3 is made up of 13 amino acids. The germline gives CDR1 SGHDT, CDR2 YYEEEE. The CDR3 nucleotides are TGTGCCAGCAGCTTGGATGCGCCCGGGGAGCTGTTTTTT. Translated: CASSLDAPGELFF.